Presented here are 18 T cell receptor beta chains from one specimen sequenced in a study of tumor and adjacent non-tumor tissue in lung cancer. The library came from three nested PCR rounds adapted from ARM-PCR protocols. TCRdb re-analysed the multiplex PCR reads in MiXCR, keeping a single row per CDR3 protein. The table has 90,000 to 100,000 distinct CDR3 sequences, about 80% seen once. RNA was extracted from bulk tissue without any cell sorting. More than 3 cm separated this lung sample from the edge of the tumor. The sample was distant non-tumor lung tissue. The receptors were sampled from a man aged 55 to 69 with small cell lung cancer.

In its sample, this clonotype was seen many times. The CDR3 coding sequence is TGTGCCAGCAGTAGGGCTAAAGAGACCCAGTACTTC. It yields the protein CASSRAKETQYF. This chain links TRBV28 with TRBJ2-5; D is ambiguous. CDR1 and CDR2 (germline): MDHEN, SYDVKM. V shed 5 bases and J shed 3 bases, with 7 bases lying between them. The CDR3 spans 12 residues.

This clonotype appeared a few times. The gene calls are TRBV7-3 and TRBJ2-2, with D possibly being TRBD1 (5 bases). Deletions cut 1 base from V and 1 base from J, with 7 bases between. The V gene's germline CDR1 is SGHTA and CDR2 FQGTGA. The CDR3 totals 15 residues. The CDR3 here is CASSLRGQNTGELFF. In DNA form, the CDR3 reads TGTGCCAGCAGCTTAAGGGGCCAGAACACCGGGGAGCTGTTTTTT. Variable domain in full (rest from reference TRBV7-3 and TRBJ2-2): GAGVSQTPSNKVTEKGKYVELRCDPISGHTALYWYRQSLGQGPEFLIYFQGTGAADDSGLPNDRFFAVRPEGSVSTLKIQRTERGDSAVYLCASSLRGQNTGELFFGEGSRLTVL.

There are a few counts of this clonotype. The gene calls are TRBV7-9 and TRBJ2-5; D is unresolved. Between the trimmed V and J ends, which lost 7 bases and 2 bases, there was a span of 17 bases. Germline CDR1 reads SEHNR; CDR2 reads FQNEAQ (reference sequence). There are 15 residues in the CDR3. The CDR3 DNA sequence: TGTGCCAGCATATCGCCGGGCCAAGAACAAGAGACCCAGTACTTC. Translated, it gives CASISPGQEQETQYF.

The V gene is TRBV11-1, the J gene TRBJ2-1, with D tentatively TRBD2 (5 bases). Per the germline V gene, CDR1 is SGHAT and CDR2 is FQDESV (reference sequence). The CDR3 totals 15 residues. V dropped 2 bases and J dropped 3 bases, with 11 bases sitting between them. The CDR3 is CASSLHRRLYNEQFF. CDR3 nucleotides: TGTGCCAGCAGCTTACATCGGAGGCTCTACAATGAGCAGTTCTTC.

The rearrangement joins TRBV12-5 to TRBJ1-1, with D unresolved. There are 16 residues in the CDR3. Trimming removed 2 bases at V and 7 bases at J, with 20 bases between. From germline, CDR1 is LGHNT and CDR2 FRNRAP. The chain's CDR3 is CASGLPLARTADEAFF. The CDR3 nucleotides read TGTGCTAGTGGTTTGCCTTTGGCTCGCACGGCGGATGAAGCTTTCTTT.

As to this clonotype: The CDR3 end shows no conserved phenylalanine or tryptophan, and so a read error is likely. The chain recombines TRBV11-2 with TRBJ2-7; TRBD2 matches at 7 bases. CDR1 and CDR2 (germline): SGHAT, FQNNGV. The CDR3 is 13 amino acids. The CDR3 protein is CTSRFPSGYEQYL. The CDR3 DNA reads TGTACCAGCCGCTTCCCTAGCGGATACGAGCAGTACCTC.

Concerning this clonotype itself: The missing conserved phenylalanine or tryptophan at the end of this CDR3 makes a read error likely. The chain joins TRBV6-5 to TRBJ2-4, with D maybe TRBD2 (5 bases). Germline V gene data show CDR1 as MNHEY and CDR2 as SVGAGI. The CDR3 totals 14 residues. Trimming shortened V by 9 bases and J by 1 base, and 13 bases separated the two germline ends. The CDR3 DNA follows: TGTGCCAGTAGTCTCACGGGGGCCAAAAACATTCAGTACTCC. Amino acids: CASSLTGAKNIQYS.

Only one count was recorded for this clonotype. The chain is built from TRBV11-1 and TRBJ2-1; 12 bases are shared with TRBD2. J was trimmed by 7 bases and V by 11 bases; bases with no gene match: 21. Germline CDR1 is SGHAT and CDR2 is FQDESV (reference sequence). This CDR3 is 18 amino acids long. The CDR3 region is CAYSSESRTSGNGNEQFF. The DNA of the CDR3 is TGTGCCTACAGCTCAGAATCGAGGACTAGCGGGAATGGTAATGAGCAGTTCTTC. The complete variable domain, with remaining parts taken from reference TRBV11-1 and TRBJ2-1, reads EAEVAQSPRYKITEKSQAVAFWCDPISGHATLYWYRQILGQGPELLVQFQDESVVDDSQLPKDRFSAERLKGVDSTLKIQPAELGDSAMYLCAYSSESRTSGNGNEQFFGPGTRLTVL.

V and J are TRBV29-1 and TRBJ2-1; D ambiguous. The CDR3 spans 11 residues. CDR1 is SQVTM, CDR2 ANQGSEA, per germline. The CDR3 here is CSATYVNQQFF. The CDR3 DNA reads TGCAGTGCTACTTACGTGAATCAGCAGTTCTTC.

This clonotype was counted between two and nine times. Here the CDR3 omits its conserved ending phenylalanine or tryptophan, so a read error is the likely source. The V gene is TRBV11-2, the J gene TRBJ2-7; tentative D call: TRBD2 (6 bases). The V end lost 5 bases, the J end lost 5 bases, and 19 bases lay between the germline ends. The CDR3 contains 15 residues. Germline CDR1 SGHAT, CDR2 FQNNGV. The DNA for the CDR3 is TGTGCCAGCAGCCCCTCAGTTTGGGGGGTAGACGAGCAGTACATC. Its translation is CASSPSVWGVDEQYI.

Notes on this clonotype: One end of the junction fails to match germline, which may point to a read error. The J gene is TRBJ1-5, the V gene TRBV5-6; D is unclear. The CDR3 spans 14 residues. The germline V gene encodes CDR1 SGHDT and CDR2 YYEEEE. The CDR3 here is CTSILAGYGRPQHF. The CDR3 bases are TGTACCAGCATCTTGGCTGGGTATGGCCGGCCCCAGCATTTT.

Comment on this clonotype: One junction end disagrees with the germline gene, perhaps due to a read error. The J gene is TRBJ1-2, the V gene TRBV6-1, with unresolved D. The CDR3 is 13 amino acids. Per the germline V gene, CDR1 is MNHNS and CDR2 is SASEGT. The CDR3 spells CASSRERYHGYTF. The CDR3 coding sequence is TGTGCCAGCAGTCGGGAGCGTTACCATGGTTACACCTTC.

Remarks on this clonotype: Its ends do not fully match the called genes, so a read error is possible. The rearrangement links TRBV11-2 to TRBJ2-1; D remains unclear. CDR3 size: 13 residues. Germline CDR1 SGHAT, CDR2 FQNNGV. CDR3 sequence: CASCLECSGEQFF. As DNA, the CDR3 is TGTGCCAGCTGCTTAGAGTGTTCCGGTGAGCAGTTCTTC.

As to this clonotype: The conserved final phenylalanine or tryptophan is absent from the CDR3, which likely points to a read error. The chain recombines TRBV28 with TRBJ2-1, with 10 positions matching TRBD1. Germline CDR1 is MDHEN and CDR2 is SYDVKM. After removal of 6 bases from V and 3 bases from J, the junction contained 8 bases not matched to a gene. The CDR3 runs 16 residues. Here the CDR3 reads CASSLMGQGYYNEQFL. The CDR3 region has the DNA TGTGCCAGCAGCCTTATGGGACAGGGGTACTACAATGAGCAGTTCCTC.

In this sample, this clonotype turned up a few times. With a much larger clone just one base away, this may be a read error. J is TRBJ1-5 and V is TRBV5-5; tentatively, D is TRBD1 (5 bases). The V end lost 2 bases, the J end lost 5 bases, and 14 bases lay between the germline ends. Germline V gives CDR1 SGHKS, CDR2 YYEKEE (reference sequence). CDR3 length: 15 amino acids. Written as DNA, the CDR3 is TGTGCCAGCAGCTTAAATTCGGGGGGGGATCAGCCCCAGCATTTT. As protein: CASSLNSGGDQPQHF.

The chain has TRBV29-1 and TRBJ2-5; no definite D call. Germline assignment: CDR1 SQVTM and CDR2 ANQGSEA. CDR3 length: 14 residues. The V gene lost 0 bases and the J gene lost 7 bases, with 15 bases spanning the gap. Written as DNA, the CDR3 is TGCAGCGTTGAAGATGTGACCGGACCAGGGACCCAGTACTTC. It yields the protein CSVEDVTGPGTQYF.

As regards this clonotype: It is likely a read error, because the conserved phenylalanine at the end of the CDR3 is missing. The chain combines TRBV4-2 with TRBJ2-5; a possible D gene is TRBD2 (6 bases). V shed 4 bases and J shed 2 bases, with 11 bases lying between them. This CDR3 comprises 14 residues. CDR1 is LGHNA and CDR2 is YNFKEQ in the germline V gene. In nucleotides, the CDR3 is TGTGCCAGCAGCCTGGGGAGCGGGCAAGAGACCCAGTACTAC. Protein: CASSLGSGQETQYY.

As to this clonotype: The junction departs from germline at one end; a sequencing error may be responsible. V gene TRBV6-6 combines with J gene TRBJ2-3; TRBD2 is a possible D gene (6 bases). From germline, CDR1 is MNHNY and CDR2 SVGAGI (reference sequence). The CDR3 totals 15 residues. DNA of the CDR3: TGTGCCACCAGTTACACTGGGGGAGGCACAGATGCGCAGTATTTT. As protein: CATSYTGGGTDAQYF.